The sequence of this TCR beta chain was determined in a study of T cells in Graves' hyperthyroidism and ophthalmopathy (dated by TCRdb to the late 2010s). At the level of the whole study: Peripheral blood samples were taken at initial diagnosis, before any treatment was given. After blood sampling, hyperthyroidism patients were treated with methimazole at a starting dose of 30 mg daily, and ophthalmopathy patients were treated with high-dose intravenous methylprednisolone. For training and testing, the 100 or so patients in the discovery cohort were randomly divided in a 7:3 ratio. In addition, the study compared T-cell repertoires in thyroid tissue and in blood from five or six Graves' hyperthyroidism patients. Prospective prediction of ophthalmopathy was tested in an independent validation cohort of approximately 19 hyperthyroidism patients and around 16 patients who later progressed to ophthalmopathy. A discovery cohort of about a hundred patients, about 40 with Graves' ophthalmopathy and 55 to 60 with stable Graves' hyperthyroidism, was used to find distinguishing TCR V-J signatures. TCR Vbeta CDR3 sequencing of 130 to 150 peripheral blood samples (roughly 43 ophthalmopathy, over 70 hyperthyroidism and roughly 17 progressor patients) is reported in the paper. General study outcomes and caveats: Sample size was not statistically predetermined, and investigators were not blinded to group allocation. Ophthalmopathy was separated from stable hyperthyroidism by a 13 V-J signature model, with over 85% sensitivity and 81% to 82% specificity obtained in cross-validation and 80%/75% obtained in testing. In validation, the model predicted progression to ophthalmopathy a median of about 6 months before onset, with 65% to 71% sensitivity and roughly 77% specificity. Blood samples also contained most of the expanded thyroid clonotypes (frequency above 0.001), which suggests that blood repertoires may reflect thyroid immune responses.

Graves' hyperthyroidism was defined as stable when no progression to ophthalmopathy occurred over 18 months of follow-up. Hyperthyroidism patients were newly diagnosed, with disease duration under 2 months, and aged 18 to 65 years. Patients with uncontrolled infections, other autoimmune diseases, pregnancy or lactation were excluded. Diagnoses were established on the basis of clinical symptoms, serum thyroxine and TRAb, thyroid ultrasound, and orbital computed tomography. Ficoll-Paque density gradient centrifugation was used to isolate PBMCs from about 10 ml of fresh peripheral blood. Total RNA was extracted with Trizol reagent, and quality was checked on an Agilent 2100 Bioanalyzer. The TCR beta CDR3 regions were amplified from RNA transcripts. The first round of RT-PCR for the TCR CDR3 was performed with the HTBI primer set and the Qiagen OneStep RT-PCR kit. The libraries were constructed in a second round of multiplex PCR and then size-selected and purified. Libraries were sequenced paired-end with 100 bp reads on an Illumina HiSeq2000. For the original study's pipeline: SOAPnuke was used to process the raw data, throwing out any read that contained adapters or uncalled bases, had a mean Phred below 15, or lacked an exact constant-primer or identifier match. High-quality paired reads were merged using COPE v1.2.5, and each unique nucleotide sequence was defined as a clonotype. MiTCR v1.1 was used to align the clonotypes against IMGT TRBV, TRBD and TRBJ reference segments. The analysis was restricted to V-J combinations with a frequency above 0.0001, which together covered 99% to 99.2% of the repertoires. The TCS score was defined as the ratio of F50 (clonal expansion) to E x V (chaos), calculated using BLOSUM62-based TCRdist between CDR3 peptides within each V-J. Welch's t-statistics and random forest reduced 450 to 600 V-J features to 10 to 15, which were used in a naive Bayes classifier (R e1071). TCRdb's own reprocessing of the public reads used fastp at Q25 and MiXCR and kept productive beta chains. Records with the same CDR3 protein are collapsed into one entry carrying the most frequent genes and DNA. TCRdb, not the authors, supplied the V and J calls. The sample includes about half a million distinct CDR3 sequences, with 20% to 25% observed a single time. The leading ten clones occupy more than 25% of the sample.

Details on this clonotype: The target of this receptor is not known. No quality values exist for individual bases; no much larger clone is one base distant.

Sequences were obtained from blood. The sequence was obtained from a man between 18 and 35 years old with Graves' hyperthyroidism.

The CDR3 loop reads CSIGSHETQYF. The DNA sequence reads TGCAGCATCGGGAGTCACGAGACCCAGTACTTC. The V gene is TRBV29-1 and the J gene is TRBJ2-5, and perhaps TRBD2 as D gene, on 6 matching bases. V lost 8 bases and J lost 5 bases; the stretch between them is 12 bases long. The CDR3 covers 11 residues, taking in both the cysteine and the phenylalanine. Only the CDR3 DNA is retained, 33 bases long and in frame from the first base. CDR1 and CDR2, looked up from the germline V gene, are SQVTM and ANQGSEA.